This T cell receptor (beta chain) was captured in a study of cytomegalovirus exposure and HLA in healthy donors. The CDR3 length is 15 residues. Trimming took 5 bases from V and 6 from J, leaving 17 bases between them. CDR1 MNHEY and CDR2 SMNVEV come from the germline V gene (reference sequence). In regard to this clone: What it binds is unknown.

PCR used 60 Vbeta primers and 13 Jbeta primers. Authors' data handling: An analysis that came later counted 77 million or so unique TCR beta chains, around 12 million shared. Assay: immunoSEQ multiplex PCR; the TCRdb copy retains only in-frame clones and omits some. V and J calls plus clone size are reproduced from that table; the DNA served to infer D and trimming. The data contain about 90,000 clones, about 66% of them seen just once; the ten biggest clones take up around 2.3%. The study, taken as a whole, reports: Cytomegalovirus status was reportedly diagnosed by the classifier with high specificity and sensitivity.

The chain combines TRBV27 with TRBJ2-1; D is possibly TRBD2 (6 bases). The sequenced sample consisted of PBMCs. The origin of this receptor is a man younger than 45 in good health and CMV-seronegative. The CDR3 sequence is CASSPGTVPGNEQFF. Here the CDR3 DNA reads TGTGCCAGCAGTCCCGGGACTGTGCCGGGCAATGAGCAGTTCTTC.